This TCR beta chain was sequenced during a study of blood T cell repertoires in COVID-19. Turning to the study itself: Sites in the United States, Italy and Spain provided acute and convalescent COVID-19 samples.

The CDR3 totals 14 residues. V dropped 3 bases and J dropped 0 bases, with 11 bases sitting between them. The germline V gene has CDR1 DFQATT and CDR2 SNEGSKA (reference sequence). The assay was immunoSEQ multiplex PCR, and TCRdb's table has in-frame clones only and misses some. Among 180,000 or so clones listed, approximately 83% were seen once. The sample comprised PBMCs or T cells enriched from blood (not recorded which). This sequence joins TRBV20-1 and TRBJ1-1; D possibly corresponds to TRBD1 (6 bases). This TCR derives from a woman aged 60-75 years who had recovered from COVID-19. CDR3 protein: CSASIGQLNTEAFF. For the CDR3, the DNA is TGCAGTGCTAGTATCGGACAGCTGAACACTGAAGCTTTCTTT.